This is a list of T cell receptor beta chains from one sample in a study of shared clonotypes between healthy human individuals. Clones were sequenced by immunoSEQ multiplex PCR, and TCRdb holds only the in-frame ones, with some missing. The table lists about 490,000 clones, about 72% of them singletons, with approximately 12% in the top ten. Sequenced sample: PBMCs. All receptors derive from a woman between 35 and 50 years old in good health. Some clones in this sample may be carry-over from other donors' samples. Both conserved end residues are part of each CDR3. The order of the fields is V gene, J gene, D gene, clone size, CDR3 protein, CDR3 DNA. A D gene is named only where the DNA matches it firmly. Size values are once, few and many counts, or a class for expanded clones, and some rows have none.

V: TRBV28; J: TRBJ1-4; D: -; size: -; CDR3: CASFERINEKLFF; DNA: TGTGCCAGCTTTGAGCGGATTAATGAAAAACTGTTTTTT
V: TRBV5-1; J: TRBJ2-5; D: TRBD1; size: -; CDR3: CASAGTGNYERYF; DNA: TGCGCCAGCGCCGGGACAGGGAACTACGAGCGGTACTTC
V: TRBV7-8; J: TRBJ1-1; D: TRBD1; size: -; CDR3: CASSHSGTGSDTEAFF; DNA: TGTGCCAGCAGCCACTCTGGGACAGGGAGCGACACTGAAGCTTTCTTT
V: TRBV27; J: TRBJ2-6; D: -; size: -; CDR3: CASSFRQGRGVLAGANVLTF; DNA: TGTGCCAGCAGTTTTCGACAGGGTCGGGGCGTTCTAGCGGGGGCCAACGTCCTGACTTTC
V: TRBV18; J: TRBJ1-1; D: -; size: few; CDR3: CASSPVEWGTEAFF; DNA: TGTGCCAGCTCACCGGTAGAATGGGGCACTGAAGCTTTCTTT
V: TRBV5-1; J: TRBJ1-1; D: -; size: few; CDR3: CASSSAPGNTEAFF; DNA: TGCGCCAGCAGCTCGGCTCCAGGGAACACTGAAGCTTTCTTT
V: TRBV6-4; J: TRBJ2-1; D: TRBD1; size: -; CDR3: CASSASPGQSNNEQFF; DNA: TGTGCCAGCAGTGCGTCCCCGGGACAGTCAAACAATGAGCAGTTCTTC
V: TRBV7-8; J: TRBJ2-7; D: -; size: -; CDR3: CASSFRLSEQYF; DNA: TGTGCCAGCAGCTTCAGACTTAGCGAGCAGTACTTC
V: TRBV10-3; J: TRBJ2-7; D: -; size: -; CDR3: CATTDSYEQYF; DNA: TGTGCCACAACAGATTCCTACGAGCAGTACTTC
V: TRBV18; J: TRBJ2-7; D: TRBD1; size: -; CDR3: CASSPPTGSGEQYF; DNA: TGTGCCAGCTCACCCCCGACAGGGTCGGGCGAGCAGTACTTC
V: TRBV28; J: TRBJ1-5; D: -; size: -; CDR3: CASSLPGARGNQPQHF; DNA: TGTGCCAGCAGCCTCCCGGGGGCGCGGGGCAATCAGCCCCAGCATTTT
V: TRBV10-3; J: TRBJ2-1; D: -; size: -; CDR3: CAIGRHNNEQFF; DNA: TGTGCCATCGGGAGACACAACAATGAGCAGTTCTTC
V: TRBV29-1; J: TRBJ2-7; D: -; size: -; CDR3: CSVAGGGTGTYEQYF; DNA: TGCAGCGTTGCGGGCGGGGGGACAGGGACCTACGAGCAGTACTTC
V: TRBV28; J: TRBJ2-1; D: -; size: -; CDR3: CASSLGYNEQFF; DNA: TGTGCCAGCAGCCTCGGCTACAATGAGCAGTTCTTC
V: TRBV5-1; J: TRBJ2-7; D: -; size: -; CDR3: CASSTVGADGTYEQYF; DNA: TGCGCCAGCAGCACCGTAGGAGCGGACGGAACCTACGAGCAGTACTTC
V: TRBV6-1; J: TRBJ1-3; D: -; size: -; CDR3: CASSEGPGIFTGNTIYF; DNA: TGTGCCAGCAGTGAAGGCCCGGGGATCTTTACTGGAAACACCATATATTTT
V: TRBV11-2; J: TRBJ2-2; D: -; size: -; CDR3: CASSQDRNTGELFF; DNA: TGTGCCAGCAGCCAAGACAGGAACACCGGGGAGCTGTTTTTT
V: TRBV10-3; J: TRBJ1-1; D: -; size: -; CDR3: CAISATAMNTEAFF; DNA: TGTGCCATCAGCGCGACAGCAATGAACACTGAAGCTTTCTTT
V: TRBV7-2; J: TRBJ2-3; D: TRBD2; size: -; CDR3: CASSIYSGTRDTQYF; DNA: TGTGCCAGCAGCATATATAGCGGGACCCGGGATACGCAGTATTTT
V: TRBV7-7; J: TRBJ2-7; D: -; size: -; CDR3: CASSPSDGYYEQYF; DNA: TGTGCTAGCAGCCCCTCGGACGGGTACTACGAGCAGTACTTC
V: TRBV7-9; J: TRBJ2-1; D: -; size: once; CDR3: CASSLQWLAADNEQFF; DNA: TGTGCCAGCAGCCTCCAATGGTTGGCGGCGGACAATGAGCAGTTCTTC
V: TRBV7-2; J: TRBJ2-1; D: TRBD2; size: -; CDR3: CASSSSGNSYNEQFF; DNA: TGTGCCAGCAGCTCTAGCGGGAACTCCTACAATGAGCAGTTCTTC
V: TRBV7-6; J: TRBJ1-2; D: -; size: many; CDR3: CASSLGAGVTEGYTF; DNA: TGTGCCAGCAGCTTAGGGGCAGGGGTGACGGAAGGCTACACCTTC
V: TRBV7-3; J: TRBJ2-2; D: -; size: -; CDR3: CASSFSRDDTGELFF; DNA: TGTGCCAGCAGCTTTAGCAGGGACGACACCGGGGAGCTGTTTTTT
V: TRBV29-1; J: TRBJ1-1; D: -; size: -; CDR3: CSVEEGTNTEAFF; DNA: TGCAGCGTTGAAGAGGGAACGAACACTGAAGCTTTCTTT
V: TRBV19; J: TRBJ2-2; D: -; size: -; CDR3: CASASGANTGELFF; DNA: TGTGCCAGTGCCTCCGGGGCGAACACCGGGGAGCTGTTTTTT
V: TRBV25-1; J: TRBJ1-2; D: -; size: few; CDR3: CASSSHRDAGYTF; DNA: TGTGCCAGCAGTTCTCACAGGGATGCTGGCTACACCTTC
V: TRBV5-4; J: TRBJ2-3; D: TRBD1; size: -; CDR3: CASSSGQHTDTQYF; DNA: TGTGCCAGCAGCTCGGGACAGCACACAGATACGCAGTATTTT
V: TRBV9; J: TRBJ2-1; D: TRBD2; size: -; CDR3: CASSVGLSGGTYNEQFF; DNA: TGTGCCAGCAGCGTAGGGTTGAGCGGGGGGACCTACAATGAGCAGTTCTTC
V: TRBV9; J: TRBJ2-5; D: -; size: -; CDR3: CASSVDRTQETQYF; DNA: TGTGCCAGCAGCGTTGACAGGACCCAAGAGACCCAGTACTTC
V: TRBV30; J: TRBJ1-4; D: -; size: many; CDR3: CAWMPGTNEKLFF; DNA: TGTGCCTGGATGCCGGGAACTAATGAAAAACTGTTTTTT
V: TRBV30; J: TRBJ1-2; D: -; size: -; CDR3: CAWSTRGGGGYTF; DNA: TGTGCCTGGAGTACGCGGGGGGGAGGTGGCTACACCTTC
V: TRBV28; J: TRBJ2-3; D: TRBD2; size: -; CDR3: CASSPSGRGDTDTQYF; DNA: TGTGCCAGCAGTCCCAGCGGGAGAGGGGACACAGATACGCAGTATTTT
V: TRBV7-2; J: TRBJ2-3; D: -; size: -; CDR3: CASSLPGASGTDTQYF; DNA: TGTGCCAGCAGCTTACCCGGGGCTAGCGGCACAGATACGCAGTATTTT
V: TRBV9; J: TRBJ1-2; D: -; size: few; CDR3: CASSVGQRGDGYTF; DNA: TGTGCCAGCAGCGTAGGACAGAGGGGCGATGGCTACACCTTC
V: TRBV10-3; J: TRBJ2-1; D: -; size: -; CDR3: CATRTIPGGGNEQFF; DNA: TGTGCCACGCGGACGATTCCTGGGGGCGGCAATGAGCAGTTCTTC
V: TRBV27; J: TRBJ2-2; D: -; size: -; CDR3: CASSAGTLNTGELFF; DNA: TGTGCCAGCAGTGCCGGGACACTGAACACCGGGGAGCTGTTTTTT
V: TRBV19; J: TRBJ1-5; D: -; size: -; CDR3: CASRNSNQPQHF; DNA: TGTGCCAGTAGAAATAGCAATCAGCCCCAGCATTTT
V: TRBV10-2; J: TRBJ2-2; D: -; size: -; CDR3: CARELKGSPNTGELFF; DNA: TGCGCCAGGGAATTAAAGGGGTCGCCAAACACCGGGGAGCTGTTTTTT
V: TRBV15; J: TRBJ2-5; D: TRBD2; size: -; CDR3: CATSRGLAEGQETQYF; DNA: TGTGCCACCAGCAGAGGACTAGCGGAGGGACAAGAGACCCAGTACTTC
V: TRBV6-9; J: TRBJ2-3; D: -; size: -; CDR3: CASSYGAGRADTQYF; DNA: TGTGCCAGCAGTTACGGGGCGGGAAGGGCAGATACGCAGTATTTT
V: TRBV5-6; J: TRBJ2-2; D: TRBD1; size: many; CDR3: CASSSPDRADGELFF; DNA: TGTGCCAGCAGCTCTCCCGACAGGGCGGACGGGGAGCTGTTTTTT
V: TRBV5-1; J: TRBJ2-1; D: -; size: many; CDR3: CASSEGTSYNEQFF; DNA: TGCGCCAGCAGCGAAGGGACATCCTACAATGAGCAGTTCTTC
V: TRBV9; J: TRBJ2-1; D: -; size: -; CDR3: CASSPFSVGGSYEQFF; DNA: TGTGCCAGCAGCCCCTTCAGCGTTGGTGGGTCCTATGAGCAGTTCTTC
V: TRBV2; J: TRBJ2-1; D: TRBD2; size: -; CDR3: CASRALAGGYNEQFF; DNA: TGTGCCAGCAGGGCACTAGCGGGAGGTTACAATGAGCAGTTCTTC
V: TRBV29-1; J: TRBJ2-7; D: TRBD2; size: -; CDR3: CSGRLAGELRQYF; DNA: TGCAGCGGGAGACTAGCGGGAGAATTGAGGCAGTACTTC
V: TRBV7-2; J: TRBJ2-1; D: TRBD2; size: -; CDR3: CASSNLAGDQFF; DNA: TGTGCCAGCAGTAACCTAGCGGGAGATCAGTTCTTC
V: TRBV30; J: TRBJ2-5; D: -; size: -; CDR3: CAWSVGGWETQYF; DNA: TGTGCCTGGAGTGTAGGAGGTTGGGAGACCCAGTACTTC
V: TRBV11-2; J: TRBJ2-1; D: TRBD2; size: -; CDR3: CASSLGLANEQFF; DNA: TGTGCCAGCAGCTTAGGACTAGCGAATGAGCAGTTCTTC
V: TRBV5-4; J: TRBJ1-3; D: -; size: -; CDR3: CASSLDQGYSGNTIYF; DNA: TGTGCCAGCAGCTTGGATCAGGGCTACTCTGGAAACACCATATATTTT